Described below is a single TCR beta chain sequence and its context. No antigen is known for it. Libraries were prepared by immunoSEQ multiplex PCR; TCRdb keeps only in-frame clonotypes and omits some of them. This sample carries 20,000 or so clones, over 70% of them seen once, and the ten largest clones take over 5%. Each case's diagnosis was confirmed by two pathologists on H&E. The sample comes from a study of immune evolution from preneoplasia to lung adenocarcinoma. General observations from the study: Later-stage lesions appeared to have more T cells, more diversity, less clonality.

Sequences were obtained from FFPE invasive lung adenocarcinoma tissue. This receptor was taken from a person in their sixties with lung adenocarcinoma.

The chain's CDR3 is CASTPINGQAGGRDTQYF. The DNA of the CDR3 is TGTGCCAGTACCCCCATCAACGGTCAAGCGGGAGGGCGAGATACGCAGTATTTT. The V gene is TRBV19, the J gene TRBJ2-3; 10 nucleotides match TRBD2. The CDR3 contains 18 residues. The V gene's germline CDR1 is LNHDA and CDR2 SQIVND (reference sequence). With V trimmed by 7 bases and J by 5 bases, 18 bases remained unmatched.